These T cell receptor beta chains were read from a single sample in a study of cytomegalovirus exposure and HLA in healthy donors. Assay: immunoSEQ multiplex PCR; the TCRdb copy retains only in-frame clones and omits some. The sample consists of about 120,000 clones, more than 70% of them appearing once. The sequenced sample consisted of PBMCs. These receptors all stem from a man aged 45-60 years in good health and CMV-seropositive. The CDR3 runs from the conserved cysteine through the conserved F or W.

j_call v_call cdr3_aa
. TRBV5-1 CASGPRRDSGYYEQYF
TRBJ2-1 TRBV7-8 CASSLLGGGAAVEQFF
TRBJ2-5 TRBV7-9 CASSISEDRGFMTQYF
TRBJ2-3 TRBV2 CASRESADTQYF
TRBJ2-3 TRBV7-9 CASSPYLAGVNTQYF
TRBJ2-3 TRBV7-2 CASSSTGGTTDTQYF
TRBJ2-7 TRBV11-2 CASSQPGQGAYEQYF
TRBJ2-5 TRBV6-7 CASSYTLQGAKETQYF
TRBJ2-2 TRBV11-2 CASSIRQGPPGELFF
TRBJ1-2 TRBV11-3 CASSPTQNYGYTF
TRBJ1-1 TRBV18 CASSTTGVVGTEAFF
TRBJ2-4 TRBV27 CASSPGLAVSQYF
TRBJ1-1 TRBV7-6 CASSLGVRDRAFF
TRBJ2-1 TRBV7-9 CASSLPDEQFF
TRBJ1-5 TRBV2 CASSNRDQPQHF
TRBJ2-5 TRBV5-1 CASSSGTSRETQYF
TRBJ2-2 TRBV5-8 CASRSRQGSTGELFF
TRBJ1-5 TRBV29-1 CSVEVSGLPQHF
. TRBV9 CASSAVGGGGWDEQYF
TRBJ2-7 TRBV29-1 CSVDRGDEQYF
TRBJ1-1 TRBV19 CASSLFAIEGEAFF
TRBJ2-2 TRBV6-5 CASRRQGWTGELFF
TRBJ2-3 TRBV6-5 CASKARATDTQYF
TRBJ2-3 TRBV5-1 CASRTTSGVITDTQYF
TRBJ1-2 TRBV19 CASSMGPGTVVYGYTF
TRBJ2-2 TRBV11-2 CASSFSGGITGELFF
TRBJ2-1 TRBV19 CASSPRDFRQNEQFF
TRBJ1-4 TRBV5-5 CASSAITGTTNEKLFF
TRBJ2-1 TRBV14 CASRLAGYNEQFF